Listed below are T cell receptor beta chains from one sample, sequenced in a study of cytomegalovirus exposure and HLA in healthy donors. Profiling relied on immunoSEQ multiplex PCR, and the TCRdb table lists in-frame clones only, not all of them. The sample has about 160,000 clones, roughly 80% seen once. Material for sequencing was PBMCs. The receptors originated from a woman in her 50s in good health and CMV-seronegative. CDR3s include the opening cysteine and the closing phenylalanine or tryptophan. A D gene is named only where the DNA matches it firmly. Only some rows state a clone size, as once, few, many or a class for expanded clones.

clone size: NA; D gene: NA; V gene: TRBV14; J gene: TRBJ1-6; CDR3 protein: CASSRHTTNSPLHF; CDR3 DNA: TGTGCCAGCAGCCGACACACCACTAATTCACCCCTCCACTTT
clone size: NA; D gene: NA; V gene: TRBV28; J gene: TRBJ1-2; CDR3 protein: CASSPPTGNYGYTF; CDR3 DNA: TGTGCCAGCAGCCCTCCGACAGGAAACTATGGCTACACCTTC
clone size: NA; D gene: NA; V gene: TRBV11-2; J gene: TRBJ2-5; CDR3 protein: CASSQRAGEQETQYF; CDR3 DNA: TGTGCCAGCAGCCAGCGAGCGGGCGAACAAGAGACCCAGTACTTC
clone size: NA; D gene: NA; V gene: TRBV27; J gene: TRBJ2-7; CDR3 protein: CASSLSDGTYEQYF; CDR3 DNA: TGTGCCAGCAGTTTATCGGACGGGACCTACGAGCAGTACTTC
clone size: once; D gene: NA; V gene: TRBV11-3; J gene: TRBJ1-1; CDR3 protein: CASSPSTKGDTEAFF; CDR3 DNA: TGTGCCAGCAGCCCAAGCACAAAGGGGGACACTGAAGCTTTCTTT
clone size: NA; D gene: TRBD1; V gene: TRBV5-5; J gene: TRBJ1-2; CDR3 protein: CASSTGTGDGYTF; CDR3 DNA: TGTGCCAGCAGCACCGGGACAGGGGATGGCTACACCTTC
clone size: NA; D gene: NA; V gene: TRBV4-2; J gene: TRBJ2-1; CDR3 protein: CASTGTYNEQFF; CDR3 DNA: TGTGCAAGTACAGGTACCTACAATGAGCAGTTCTTC
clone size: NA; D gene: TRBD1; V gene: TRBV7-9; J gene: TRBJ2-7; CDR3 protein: CASSPQDRSYEQYF; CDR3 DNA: TGTGCCAGCAGCCCTCAGGACAGGTCCTACGAGCAGTACTTC
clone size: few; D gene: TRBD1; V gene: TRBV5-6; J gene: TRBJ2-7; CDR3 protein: CASSFGTGSSYEQYF; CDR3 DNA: TGTGCCAGCAGCTTCGGGACAGGGAGCTCCTACGAGCAGTACTTC
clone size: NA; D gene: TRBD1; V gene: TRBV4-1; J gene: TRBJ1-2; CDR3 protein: CASSQGQGSSGYTF; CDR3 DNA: TGCGCCAGCAGCCAAGGACAGGGGTCGTCTGGCTACACCTTC
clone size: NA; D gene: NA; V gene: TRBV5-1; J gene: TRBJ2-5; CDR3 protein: CASSRSGDEETQYF; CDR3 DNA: TGCGCCAGCAGCAGATCAGGGGATGAAGAGACCCAGTACTTC
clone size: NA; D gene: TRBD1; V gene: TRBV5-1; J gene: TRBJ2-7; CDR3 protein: CASRQGSSYEQYF; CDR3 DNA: TGCGCCAGCAGACAGGGGAGCTCCTACGAGCAGTACTTC
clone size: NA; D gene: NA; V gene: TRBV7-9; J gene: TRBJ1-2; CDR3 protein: CASSLSGAEFGCTF; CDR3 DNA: TGTGCCAGCAGCTTATCAGGGGCAGAGTTTGGCTGCACCTTC
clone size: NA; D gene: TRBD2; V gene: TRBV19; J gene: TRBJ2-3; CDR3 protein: CASSIASGNRITDTQYF; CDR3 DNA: TGTGCCAGTAGTATCGCTAGCGGAAATCGAATCACAGATACGCAGTATTTT